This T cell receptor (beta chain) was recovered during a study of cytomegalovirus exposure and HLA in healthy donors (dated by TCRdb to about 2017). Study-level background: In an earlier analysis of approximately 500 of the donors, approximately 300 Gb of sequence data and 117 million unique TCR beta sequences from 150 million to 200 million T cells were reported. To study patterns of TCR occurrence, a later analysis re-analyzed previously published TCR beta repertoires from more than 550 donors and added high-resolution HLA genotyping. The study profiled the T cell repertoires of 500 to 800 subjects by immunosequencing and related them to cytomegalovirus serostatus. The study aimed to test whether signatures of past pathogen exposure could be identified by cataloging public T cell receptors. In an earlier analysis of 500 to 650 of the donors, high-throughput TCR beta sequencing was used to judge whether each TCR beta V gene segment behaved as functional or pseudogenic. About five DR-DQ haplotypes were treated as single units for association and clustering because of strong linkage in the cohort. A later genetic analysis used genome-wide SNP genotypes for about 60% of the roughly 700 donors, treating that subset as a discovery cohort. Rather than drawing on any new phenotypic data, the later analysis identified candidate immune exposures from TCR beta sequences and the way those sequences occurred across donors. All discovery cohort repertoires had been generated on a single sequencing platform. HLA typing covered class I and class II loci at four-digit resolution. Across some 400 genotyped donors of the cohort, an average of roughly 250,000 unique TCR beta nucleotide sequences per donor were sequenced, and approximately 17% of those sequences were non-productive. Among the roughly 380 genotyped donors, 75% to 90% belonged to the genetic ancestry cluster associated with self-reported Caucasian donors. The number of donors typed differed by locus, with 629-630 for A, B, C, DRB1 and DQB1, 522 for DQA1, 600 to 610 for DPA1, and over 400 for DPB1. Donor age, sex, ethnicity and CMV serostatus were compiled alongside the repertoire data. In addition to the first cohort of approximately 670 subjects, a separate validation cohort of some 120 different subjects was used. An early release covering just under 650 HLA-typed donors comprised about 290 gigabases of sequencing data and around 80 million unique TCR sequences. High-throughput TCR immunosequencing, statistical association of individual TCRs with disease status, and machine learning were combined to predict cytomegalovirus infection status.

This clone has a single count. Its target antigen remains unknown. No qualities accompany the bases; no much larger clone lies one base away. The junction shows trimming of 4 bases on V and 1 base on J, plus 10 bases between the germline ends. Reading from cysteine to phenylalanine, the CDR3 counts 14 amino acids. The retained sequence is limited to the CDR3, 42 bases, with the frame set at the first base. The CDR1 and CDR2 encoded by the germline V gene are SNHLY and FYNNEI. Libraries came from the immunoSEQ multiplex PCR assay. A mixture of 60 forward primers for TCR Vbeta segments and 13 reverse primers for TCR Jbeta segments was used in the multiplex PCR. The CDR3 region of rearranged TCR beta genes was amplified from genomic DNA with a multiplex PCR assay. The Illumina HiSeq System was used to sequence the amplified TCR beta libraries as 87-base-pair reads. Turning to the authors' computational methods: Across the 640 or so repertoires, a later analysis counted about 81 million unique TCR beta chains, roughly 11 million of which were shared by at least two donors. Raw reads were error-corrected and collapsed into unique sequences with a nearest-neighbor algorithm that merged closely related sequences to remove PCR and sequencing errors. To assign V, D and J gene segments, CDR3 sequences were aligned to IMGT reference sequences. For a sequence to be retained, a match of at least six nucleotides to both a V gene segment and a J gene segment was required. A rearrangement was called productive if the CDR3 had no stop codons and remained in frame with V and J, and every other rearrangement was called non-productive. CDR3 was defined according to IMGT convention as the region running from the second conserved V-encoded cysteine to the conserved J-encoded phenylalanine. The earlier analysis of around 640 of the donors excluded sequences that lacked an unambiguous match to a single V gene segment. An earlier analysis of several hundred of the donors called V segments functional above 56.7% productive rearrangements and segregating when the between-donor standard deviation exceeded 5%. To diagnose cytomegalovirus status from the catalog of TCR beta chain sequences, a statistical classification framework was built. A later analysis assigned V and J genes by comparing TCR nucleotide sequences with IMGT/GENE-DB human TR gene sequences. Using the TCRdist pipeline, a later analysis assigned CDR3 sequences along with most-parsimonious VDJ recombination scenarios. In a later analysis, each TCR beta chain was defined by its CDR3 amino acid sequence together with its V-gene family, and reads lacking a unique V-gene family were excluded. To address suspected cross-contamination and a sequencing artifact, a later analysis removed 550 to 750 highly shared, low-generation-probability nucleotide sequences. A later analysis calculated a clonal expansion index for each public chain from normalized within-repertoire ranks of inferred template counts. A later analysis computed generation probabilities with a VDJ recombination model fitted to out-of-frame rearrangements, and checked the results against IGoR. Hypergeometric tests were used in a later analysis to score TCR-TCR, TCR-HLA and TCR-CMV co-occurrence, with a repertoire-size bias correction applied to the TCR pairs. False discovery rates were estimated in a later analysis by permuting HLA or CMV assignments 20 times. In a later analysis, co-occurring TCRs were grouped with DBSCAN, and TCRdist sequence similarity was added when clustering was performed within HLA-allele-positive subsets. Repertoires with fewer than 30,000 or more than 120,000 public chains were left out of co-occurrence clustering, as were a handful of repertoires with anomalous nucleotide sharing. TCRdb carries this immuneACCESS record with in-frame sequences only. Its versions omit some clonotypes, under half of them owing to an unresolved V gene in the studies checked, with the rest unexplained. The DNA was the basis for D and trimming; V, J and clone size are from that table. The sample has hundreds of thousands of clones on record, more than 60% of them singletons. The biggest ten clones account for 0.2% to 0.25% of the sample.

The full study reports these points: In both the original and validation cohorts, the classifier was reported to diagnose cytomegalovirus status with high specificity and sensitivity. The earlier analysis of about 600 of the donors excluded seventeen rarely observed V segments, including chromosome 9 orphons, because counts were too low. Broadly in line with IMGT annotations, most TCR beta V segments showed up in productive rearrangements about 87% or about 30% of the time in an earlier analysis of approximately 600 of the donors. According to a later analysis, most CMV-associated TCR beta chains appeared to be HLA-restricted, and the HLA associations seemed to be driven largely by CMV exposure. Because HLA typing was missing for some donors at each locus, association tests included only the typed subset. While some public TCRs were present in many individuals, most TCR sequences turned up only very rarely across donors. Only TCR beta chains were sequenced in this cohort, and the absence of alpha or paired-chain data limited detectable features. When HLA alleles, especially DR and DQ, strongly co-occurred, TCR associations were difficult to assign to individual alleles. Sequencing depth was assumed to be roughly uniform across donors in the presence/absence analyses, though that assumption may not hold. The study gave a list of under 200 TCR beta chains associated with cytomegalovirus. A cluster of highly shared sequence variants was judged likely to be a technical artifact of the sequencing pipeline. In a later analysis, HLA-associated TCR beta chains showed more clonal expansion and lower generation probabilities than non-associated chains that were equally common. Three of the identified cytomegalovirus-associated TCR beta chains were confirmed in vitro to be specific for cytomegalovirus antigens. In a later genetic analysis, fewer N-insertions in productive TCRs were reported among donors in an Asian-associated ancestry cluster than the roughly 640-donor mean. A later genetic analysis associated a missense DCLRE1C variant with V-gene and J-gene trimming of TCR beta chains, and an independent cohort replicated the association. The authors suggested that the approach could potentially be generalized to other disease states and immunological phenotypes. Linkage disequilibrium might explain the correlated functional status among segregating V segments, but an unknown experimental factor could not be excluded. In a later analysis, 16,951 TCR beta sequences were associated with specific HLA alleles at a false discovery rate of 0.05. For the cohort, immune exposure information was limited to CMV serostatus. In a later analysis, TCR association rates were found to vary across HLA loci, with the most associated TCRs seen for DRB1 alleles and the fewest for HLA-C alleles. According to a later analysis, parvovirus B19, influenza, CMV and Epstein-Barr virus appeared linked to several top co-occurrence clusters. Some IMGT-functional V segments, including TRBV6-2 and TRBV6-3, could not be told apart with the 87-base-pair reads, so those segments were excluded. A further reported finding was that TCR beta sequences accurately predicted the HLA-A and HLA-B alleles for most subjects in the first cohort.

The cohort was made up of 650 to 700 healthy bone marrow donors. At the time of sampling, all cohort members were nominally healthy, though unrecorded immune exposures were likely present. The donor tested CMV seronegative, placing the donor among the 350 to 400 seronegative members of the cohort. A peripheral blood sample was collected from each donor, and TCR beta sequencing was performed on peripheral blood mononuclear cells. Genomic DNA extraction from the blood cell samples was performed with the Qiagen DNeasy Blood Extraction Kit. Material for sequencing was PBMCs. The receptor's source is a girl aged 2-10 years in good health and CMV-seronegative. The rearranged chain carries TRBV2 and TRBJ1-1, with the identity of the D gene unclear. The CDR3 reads CASSGVQPNTEAFF. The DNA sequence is TGTGCCAGCAGTGGGGTACAGCCGAACACTGAAGCTTTCTTT.